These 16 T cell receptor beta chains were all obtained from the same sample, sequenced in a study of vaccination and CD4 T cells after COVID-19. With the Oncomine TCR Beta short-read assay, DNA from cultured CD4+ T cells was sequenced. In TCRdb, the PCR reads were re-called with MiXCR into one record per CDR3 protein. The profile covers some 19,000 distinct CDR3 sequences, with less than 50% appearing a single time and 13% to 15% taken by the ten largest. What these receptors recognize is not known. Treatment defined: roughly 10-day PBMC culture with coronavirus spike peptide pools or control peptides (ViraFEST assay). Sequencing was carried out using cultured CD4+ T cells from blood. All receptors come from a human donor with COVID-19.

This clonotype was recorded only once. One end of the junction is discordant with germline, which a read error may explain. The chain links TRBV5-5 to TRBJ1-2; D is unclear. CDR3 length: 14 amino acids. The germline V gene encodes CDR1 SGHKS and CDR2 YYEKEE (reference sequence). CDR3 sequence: CASSLQEGGYGFTF. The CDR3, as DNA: TGTGCCAGCAGCTTGCAGGAAGGTGGCTATGGCTTCACCTTC.

The CDR3 loop reads CASSPRENRGSYEQYF. The CDR3 DNA sequence: TGTGCCAGCAGCCCTCGCGAGAACAGGGGCTCCTACGAGCAGTACTTC. J is TRBJ2-7 and V is TRBV7-8; 7 bases line up with TRBD1. Germline assignment: CDR1 SGHVS and CDR2 FQNEAQ. The CDR3 is made up of 16 amino acids. After removal of 5 bases from V and 0 bases from J, the junction contained 10 bases not matched to a gene. Full variable domain (outside the CDR3, taken from reference TRBV7-8 and TRBJ2-7): GAGVSQSPRYKVAKRGQDVALRCDPISGHVSLFWYQQALGQGPEFLTYFQNEAQLDKSGLPSDRFFAERPEGSVSTLKIQRTQQEDSAVYLCASSPRENRGSYEQYFGPGTRLTVT.

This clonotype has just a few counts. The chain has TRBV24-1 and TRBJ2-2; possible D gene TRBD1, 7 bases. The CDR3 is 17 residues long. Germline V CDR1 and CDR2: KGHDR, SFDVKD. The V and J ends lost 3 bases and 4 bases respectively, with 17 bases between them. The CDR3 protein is CATSDATGRRGTGELFF. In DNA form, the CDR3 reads TGTGCCACCAGTGATGCGACAGGGCGGCGGGGCACCGGGGAGCTGTTTTTT.

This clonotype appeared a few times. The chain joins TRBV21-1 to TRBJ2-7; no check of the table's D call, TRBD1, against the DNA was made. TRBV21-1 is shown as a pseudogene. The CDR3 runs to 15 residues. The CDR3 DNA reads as TGTGCCAGCCGCCTGGAGGCGGGGGATAGATACGAGCAGTACTTC. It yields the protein CASRLEAGDRYEQYF.

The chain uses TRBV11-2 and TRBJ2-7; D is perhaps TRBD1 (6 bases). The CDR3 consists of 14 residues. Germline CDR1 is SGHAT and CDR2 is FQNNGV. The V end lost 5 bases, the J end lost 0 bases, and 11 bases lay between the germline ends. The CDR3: CASSRYRDSYEQYF. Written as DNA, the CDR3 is TGTGCCAGCAGCCGGTACAGGGACTCCTACGAGCAGTACTTC.

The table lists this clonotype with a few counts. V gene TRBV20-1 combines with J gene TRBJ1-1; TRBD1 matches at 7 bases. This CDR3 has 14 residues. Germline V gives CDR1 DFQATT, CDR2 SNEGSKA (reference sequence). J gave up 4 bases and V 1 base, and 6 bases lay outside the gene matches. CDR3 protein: CSARVETGTTEAFF. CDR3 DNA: TGCAGTGCTAGAGTCGAGACAGGGACCACTGAAGCTTTCTTT.

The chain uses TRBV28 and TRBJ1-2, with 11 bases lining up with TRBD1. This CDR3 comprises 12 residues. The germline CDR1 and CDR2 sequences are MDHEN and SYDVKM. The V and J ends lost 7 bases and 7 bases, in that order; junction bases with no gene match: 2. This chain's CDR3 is CASTDRGPGYTF. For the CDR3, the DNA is TGTGCCAGCACGGACAGGGGGCCTGGCTACACCTTC.

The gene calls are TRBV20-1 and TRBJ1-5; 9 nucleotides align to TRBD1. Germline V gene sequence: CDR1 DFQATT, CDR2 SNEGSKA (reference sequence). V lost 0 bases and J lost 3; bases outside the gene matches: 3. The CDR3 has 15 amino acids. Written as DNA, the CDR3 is TGCAGTGCTAGAGATGACAGGGGGAACAATCAGCCCCAGCATTTT. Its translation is CSARDDRGNNQPQHF.

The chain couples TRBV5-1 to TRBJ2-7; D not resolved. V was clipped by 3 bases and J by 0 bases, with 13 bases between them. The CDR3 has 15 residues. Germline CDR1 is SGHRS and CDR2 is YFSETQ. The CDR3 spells CASSSRGKSSYEQYF. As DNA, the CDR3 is TGCGCCAGCAGCTCGCGCGGTAAGAGCTCCTACGAGCAGTACTTC. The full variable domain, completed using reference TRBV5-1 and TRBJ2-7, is KAGVTQTPRYLIKTRGQQVTLSCSPISGHRSVSWYQQTPGQGLQFLFEYFSETQRNKGNFPGRFSGRQFSNSRSEMNVSTLELGDSALYLCASSSRGKSSYEQYFGPGTRLTVT.

For the CDR3, the DNA is TGTGCCAGCAGCTTGCAGGGGACAGATACGCAGTATTTT. Translating gives CASSLQGTDTQYF. V gene TRBV5-4 combines with J gene TRBJ2-3; a possible D gene is TRBD1 (6 bases). Germline CDR1 reads SGHNT; CDR2 reads YYREEE (reference sequence). This CDR3 is 13 amino acids long. The germline V and J ends were trimmed by 1 base and 3 bases, with 6 bases remaining between them.

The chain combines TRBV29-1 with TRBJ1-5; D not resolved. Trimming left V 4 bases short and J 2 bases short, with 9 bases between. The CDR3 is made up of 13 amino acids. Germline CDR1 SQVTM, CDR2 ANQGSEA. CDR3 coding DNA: TGCAGCGTTGCGGATGGAGGCAATCAGCCCCAGCATTTT. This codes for CSVADGGNQPQHF.

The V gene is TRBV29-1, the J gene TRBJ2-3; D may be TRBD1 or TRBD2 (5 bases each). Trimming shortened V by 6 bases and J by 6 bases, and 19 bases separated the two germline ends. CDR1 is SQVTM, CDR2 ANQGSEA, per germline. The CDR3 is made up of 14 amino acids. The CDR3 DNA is TGCAGCGTGAATGACGGGGCTGCCTCCGATACGCAGTATTTT. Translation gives CSVNDGAASDTQYF.

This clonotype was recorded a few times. CDR3 in amino acids: CSAGETSGGSYEQYF. The CDR3 DNA reads TGCAGTGCGGGAGAGACTAGCGGGGGGTCCTACGAGCAGTACTTC. The rearrangement links TRBV20-1 to TRBJ2-7; 13 bases align to TRBD2. J lost 1 base, V lost 6 bases, and 6 bases had no gene match. This CDR3 is built from 15 residues. Germline values: CDR1 DFQATT, CDR2 SNEGSKA (reference sequence).

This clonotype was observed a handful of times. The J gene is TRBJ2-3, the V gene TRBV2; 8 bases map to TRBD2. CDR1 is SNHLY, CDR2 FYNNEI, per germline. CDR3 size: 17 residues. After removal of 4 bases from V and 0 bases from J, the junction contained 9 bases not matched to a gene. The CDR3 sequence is CASSANLIAGSTDTQYF. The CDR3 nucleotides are TGTGCCAGCAGTGCCAATCTAATAGCGGGGAGCACAGATACGCAGTATTTT.

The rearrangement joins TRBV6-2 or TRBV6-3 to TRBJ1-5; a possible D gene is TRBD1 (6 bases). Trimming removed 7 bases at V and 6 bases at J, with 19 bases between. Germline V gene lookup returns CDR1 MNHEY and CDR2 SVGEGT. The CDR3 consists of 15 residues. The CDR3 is CASTKMDSLSQPQHF. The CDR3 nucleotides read TGTGCCAGCACCAAAATGGACAGCTTAAGTCAGCCCCAGCATTTT.

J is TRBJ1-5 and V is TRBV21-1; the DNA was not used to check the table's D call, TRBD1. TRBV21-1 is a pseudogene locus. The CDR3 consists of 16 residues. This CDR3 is CASSLGQGRSNQPQHF. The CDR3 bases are TGTGCCAGCAGCTTGGGACAGGGAAGGAGCAATCAGCCCCAGCATTTT.